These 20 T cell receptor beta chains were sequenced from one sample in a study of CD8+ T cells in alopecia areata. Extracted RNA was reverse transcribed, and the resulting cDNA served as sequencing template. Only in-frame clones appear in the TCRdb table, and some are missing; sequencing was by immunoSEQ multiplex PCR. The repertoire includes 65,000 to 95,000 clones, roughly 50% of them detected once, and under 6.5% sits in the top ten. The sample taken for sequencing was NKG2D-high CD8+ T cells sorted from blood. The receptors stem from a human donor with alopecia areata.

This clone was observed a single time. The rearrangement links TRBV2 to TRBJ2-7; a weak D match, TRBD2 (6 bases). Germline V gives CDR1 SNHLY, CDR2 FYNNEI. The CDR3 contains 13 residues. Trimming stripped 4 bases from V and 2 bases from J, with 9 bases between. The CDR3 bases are TGTGCCAGCAGTGGCGGGACCCCCTACGAGCAGTACTTC. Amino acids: CASSGGTPYEQYF.

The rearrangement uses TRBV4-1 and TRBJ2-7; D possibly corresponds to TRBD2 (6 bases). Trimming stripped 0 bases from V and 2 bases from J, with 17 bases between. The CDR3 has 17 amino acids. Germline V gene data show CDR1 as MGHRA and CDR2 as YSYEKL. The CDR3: CASSQDEGGTWTYEQYF. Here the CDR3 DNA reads TGCGCCAGCAGCCAAGATGAGGGAGGAACGTGGACCTACGAGCAGTACTTC.

CDR3 nucleotides: TGCAGCGTTGTGGAGAACAGGATCGCCTACGAGCAGTACTTC. This gives the protein CSVVENRIAYEQYF. This chain uses TRBV29-1 with TRBJ2-7, with D possibly being TRBD1 (5 bases). CDR3 size: 14 residues. Germline lookup yields CDR1 SQVTM and CDR2 ANQGSEA. V lost 4 bases and J lost 2, with 15 bases in between.

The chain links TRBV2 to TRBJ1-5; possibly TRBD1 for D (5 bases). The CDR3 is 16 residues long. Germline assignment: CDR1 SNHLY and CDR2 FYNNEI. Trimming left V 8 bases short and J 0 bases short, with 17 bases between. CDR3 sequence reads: CASRDRQLGSNQPQHF. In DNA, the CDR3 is TGTGCCAGCCGAGACCGACAGCTGGGTAGCAATCAGCCCCAGCATTTT. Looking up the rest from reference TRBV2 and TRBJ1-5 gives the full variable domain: EPEVTQTPSHQVTQMGQEVILRCVPISNHLYFYWYRQILGQKVEFLVSFYNNEISEKSEIFDDQFSVERPDGSNFTLKIRSTKLEDSAMYFCASRDRQLGSNQPQHFGDGTRLSIL.

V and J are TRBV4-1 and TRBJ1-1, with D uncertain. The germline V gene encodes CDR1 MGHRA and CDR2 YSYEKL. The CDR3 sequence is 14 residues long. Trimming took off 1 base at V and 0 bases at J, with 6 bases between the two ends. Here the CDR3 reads CASSQGQMNTEAFF. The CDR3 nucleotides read TGCGCCAGCAGCCAAGGGCAGATGAACACTGAAGCTTTCTTT.

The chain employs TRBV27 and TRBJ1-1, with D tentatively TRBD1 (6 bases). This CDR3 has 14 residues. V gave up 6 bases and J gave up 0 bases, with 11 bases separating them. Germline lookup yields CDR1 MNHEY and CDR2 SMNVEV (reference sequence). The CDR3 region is CASSSGEMNTEAFF. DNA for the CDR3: TGTGCCAGCAGCTCAGGGGAAATGAACACTGAAGCTTTCTTT.

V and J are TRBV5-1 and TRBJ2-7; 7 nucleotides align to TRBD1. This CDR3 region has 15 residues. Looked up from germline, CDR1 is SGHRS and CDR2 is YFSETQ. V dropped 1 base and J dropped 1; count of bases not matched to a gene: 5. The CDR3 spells CASSLLGTASYEQYF. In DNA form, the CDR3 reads TGCGCCAGCAGCTTGCTCGGGACAGCTTCCTACGAGCAGTACTTC.

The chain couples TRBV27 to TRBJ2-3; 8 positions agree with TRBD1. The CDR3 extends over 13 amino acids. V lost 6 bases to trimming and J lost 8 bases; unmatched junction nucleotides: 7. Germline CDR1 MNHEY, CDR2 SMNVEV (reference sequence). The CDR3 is CASRAGGSGTQYF. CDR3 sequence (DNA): TGTGCCAGCAGAGCAGGGGGCTCTGGTACGCAGTATTTT.

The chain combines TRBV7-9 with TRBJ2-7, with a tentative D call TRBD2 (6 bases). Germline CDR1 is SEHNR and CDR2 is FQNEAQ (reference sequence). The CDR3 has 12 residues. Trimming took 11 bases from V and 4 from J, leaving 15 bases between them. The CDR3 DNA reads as TGTGCCGTACCGGGACTTTCATACGAGCAGTACTTC. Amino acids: CAVPGLSYEQYF.

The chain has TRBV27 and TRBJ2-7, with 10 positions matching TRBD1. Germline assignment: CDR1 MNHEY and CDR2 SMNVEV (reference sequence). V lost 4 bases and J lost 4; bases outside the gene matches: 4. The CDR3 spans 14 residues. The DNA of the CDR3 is TGTGCCAGCAGTTGGTCGGGACAGGGGTACGAGCAGTACTTC. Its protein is CASSWSGQGYEQYF.

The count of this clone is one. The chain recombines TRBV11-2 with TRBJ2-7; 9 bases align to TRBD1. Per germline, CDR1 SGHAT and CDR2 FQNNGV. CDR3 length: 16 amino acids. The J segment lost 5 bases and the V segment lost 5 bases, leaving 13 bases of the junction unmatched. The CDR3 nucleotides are TGTGCCAGCAGCCACTCTGACGGACAGGGGAGACACGAGCAGTACTTC. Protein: CASSHSDGQGRHEQYF.

CDR3: CASNPTGTTLTGELFF. For the CDR3, the DNA is TGTGCCAGCAACCCCACCGGGACTACCCTCACCGGGGAGCTGTTTTTT. J is TRBJ2-2 and V is TRBV11-2, with 7 bases matching TRBD2. The CDR3 spans 16 residues. CDR1 SGHAT and CDR2 FQNNGV come from the germline V gene. Trimming removed 7 bases from V and 4 bases from J; junction bases left unmatched: 12.

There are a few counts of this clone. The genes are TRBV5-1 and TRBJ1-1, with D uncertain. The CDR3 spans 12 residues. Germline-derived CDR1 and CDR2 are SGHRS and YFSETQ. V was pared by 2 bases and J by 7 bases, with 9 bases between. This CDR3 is CASSLGGLEAFF. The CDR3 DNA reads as TGCGCCAGCAGCTTAGGTGGGCTTGAAGCTTTCTTT.

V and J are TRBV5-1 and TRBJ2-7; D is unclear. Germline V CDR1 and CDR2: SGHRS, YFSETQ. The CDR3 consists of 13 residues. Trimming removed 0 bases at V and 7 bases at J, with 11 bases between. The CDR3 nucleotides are TGCGCCAGCAGCTTGGGCGGCCCCCGGGAGCAGTACTTC. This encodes CASSLGGPREQYF.

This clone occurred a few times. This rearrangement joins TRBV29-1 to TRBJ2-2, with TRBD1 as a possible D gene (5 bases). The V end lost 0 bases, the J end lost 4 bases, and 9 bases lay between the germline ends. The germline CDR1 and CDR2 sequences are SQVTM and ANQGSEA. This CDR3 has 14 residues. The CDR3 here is CSVEEGLRTGELFF. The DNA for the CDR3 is TGCAGCGTTGAAGAGGGGCTACGCACCGGGGAGCTGTTTTTT.

For the CDR3, the DNA is TGCGCCAGCAGTGAAAGTACCACGGGCTCACCCCTCCACTTT. It yields the protein CASSESTTGSPLHF. The V and J genes are TRBV10-2 and TRBJ1-6; D unclear. The V end was cut by 3 bases, the J end by 10 bases, with 13 bases between. CDR3 length: 14 amino acids. Germline loops: CDR1 WSHSY, CDR2 SAAADI.

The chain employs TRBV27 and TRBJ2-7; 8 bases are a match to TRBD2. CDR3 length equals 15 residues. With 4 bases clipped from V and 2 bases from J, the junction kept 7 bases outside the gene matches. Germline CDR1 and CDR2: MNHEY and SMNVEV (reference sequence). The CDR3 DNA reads TGTGCCAGCAGTTCTGGGACTAGTCCGACCTACGAGCAGTACTTC. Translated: CASSSGTSPTYEQYF.

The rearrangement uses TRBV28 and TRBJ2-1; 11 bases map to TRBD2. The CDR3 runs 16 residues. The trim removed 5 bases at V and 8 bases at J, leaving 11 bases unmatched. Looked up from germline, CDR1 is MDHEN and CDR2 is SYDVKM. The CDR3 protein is CASSGTPGLAVDEQFF. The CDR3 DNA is TGTGCCAGCAGTGGGACACCGGGACTAGCGGTCGATGAGCAGTTCTTC.

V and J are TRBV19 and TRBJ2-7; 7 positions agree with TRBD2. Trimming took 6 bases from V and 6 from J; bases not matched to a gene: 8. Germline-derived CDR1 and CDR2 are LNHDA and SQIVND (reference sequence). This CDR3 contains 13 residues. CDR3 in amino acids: CASSAGTTSEQYF. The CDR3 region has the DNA TGTGCCAGTAGCGCCGGGACTACCAGCGAGCAGTACTTC.

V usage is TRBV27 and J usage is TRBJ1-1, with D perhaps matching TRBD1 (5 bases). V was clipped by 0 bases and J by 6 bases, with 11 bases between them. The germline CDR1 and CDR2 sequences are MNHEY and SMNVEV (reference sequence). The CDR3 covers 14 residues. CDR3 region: CASSLSGVSAEAFF. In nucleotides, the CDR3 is TGTGCCAGCAGTTTATCGGGGGTATCTGCTGAAGCTTTCTTT.